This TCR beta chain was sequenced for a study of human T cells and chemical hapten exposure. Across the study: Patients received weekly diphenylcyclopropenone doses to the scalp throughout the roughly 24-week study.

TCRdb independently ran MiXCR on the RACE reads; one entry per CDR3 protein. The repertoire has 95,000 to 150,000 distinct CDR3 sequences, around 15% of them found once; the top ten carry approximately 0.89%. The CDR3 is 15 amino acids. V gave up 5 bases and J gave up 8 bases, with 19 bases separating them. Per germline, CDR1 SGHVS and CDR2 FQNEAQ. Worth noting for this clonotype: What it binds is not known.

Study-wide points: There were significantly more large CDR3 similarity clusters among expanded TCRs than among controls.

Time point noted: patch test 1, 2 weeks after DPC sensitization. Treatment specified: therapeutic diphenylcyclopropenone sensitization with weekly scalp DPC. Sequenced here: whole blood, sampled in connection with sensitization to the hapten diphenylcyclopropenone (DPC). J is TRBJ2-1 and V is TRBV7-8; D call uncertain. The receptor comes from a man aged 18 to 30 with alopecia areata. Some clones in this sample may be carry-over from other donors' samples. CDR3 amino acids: CASSPIRPLADEQFF. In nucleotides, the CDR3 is TGTGCCAGCAGCCCGATCAGGCCCCTGGCGGATGAGCAGTTCTTC.